This T cell receptor beta chain was profiled in a study of shared clonotypes between healthy human individuals. Study-level results: An effect of sequencing depth on clonotype sharing among donors was expected.

This clone occurred a few times. The antigen remains undetermined. Generated by immunoSEQ multiplex PCR, the TCRdb table keeps only in-frame clones and is missing some. The profile shows hundreds of thousands of clones, roughly three quarters of them singletons. The V gene lost 1 base and the J gene lost 3 bases, with 5 bases spanning the gap. Germline CDR1 and CDR2: LGHNA and YSLEER. This CDR3 has 13 residues. The sample comprised PBMCs. This receptor was taken from a woman in her 40s in good health. Some clones in this sample may be carry-over from other donors' samples. V is TRBV4-3 and J is TRBJ2-3; no clear D gene. CDR3 residues: CASSQVVTDTQYF. CDR3 nucleotide sequence: TGCGCCAGCAGCCAAGTTGTGACAGATACGCAGTATTTT.